These 16 T cell receptor beta chains were sequenced from one sample in a study of cytomegalovirus exposure and HLA in healthy donors. A multiplex PCR was run with 60 Vbeta primers and 13 Jbeta primers. Clones were read by immunoSEQ multiplex PCR, and TCRdb kept only the in-frame ones, dropping some. This table has 90,000 to 120,000 clones, 74% appearing once. The sample taken for sequencing was PBMCs. The origin of the receptors is a man aged 50 to 59 in good health and CMV-seropositive.

The chain is built from TRBV6-5 and TRBJ2-2, with TRBD2 matching 8 bases. Germline V CDR1 and CDR2: MNHEY, SVGAGI. V shed 2 bases and J 6 bases; nucleotides not matched to a gene: 2. The CDR3 extends over 14 amino acids. The CDR3 nucleotides are TGTGCCAGCAGTTACACGGGGGGGGCCGGGGAGCTGTTTTTT. Its translation: CASSYTGGAGELFF.

The count of this clone is one. J is TRBJ2-5 and V is TRBV5-1, with 8 bases aligning to TRBD1. The CDR3 consists of 14 residues. In germline, CDR1 is SGHRS, CDR2 YFSETQ. With 2 bases clipped from V and 2 bases from J, the junction kept 2 bases outside the gene matches. The chain's CDR3 is CASSFRQGQETQYF. The CDR3 DNA reads as TGCGCCAGCAGCTTCAGACAGGGGCAAGAGACCCAGTACTTC.

This clone was seen a handful of times. The chain couples TRBV7-9 to TRBJ2-7, with D perhaps matching TRBD2 (6 bases). Trimming shortened V by 3 bases and J by 3 bases, and 18 bases separated the two germline ends. The CDR3 is 16 amino acids. CDR1 SEHNR and CDR2 FQNEAQ come from the germline V gene (reference sequence). The CDR3 DNA reads as TGTGCCAGCAGCTTCCCCTCGGGGCGGGAAAGCTACGAGCAGTACTTC. As protein: CASSFPSGRESYEQYF.

V and J are TRBV5-1 and TRBJ2-1, with D tentatively TRBD2 (6 bases). V was shortened by 9 bases and J by 0 bases, with 16 bases between the two germline ends. The germline V gene encodes CDR1 SGHRS and CDR2 YFSETQ. This CDR3 has 15 residues. DNA of the CDR3: TGCGCCACCTCCCCTAGCGCCTACTCCTACAATGAGCAGTTCTTC. It specifies CATSPSAYSYNEQFF.

The chain has TRBV27 and TRBJ1-6; 8 bases are shared with TRBD1. The V gene end was trimmed by 5 bases and the J gene end by 6 bases; junction bases not matched to a gene: 6. CDR1 and CDR2 from the germline V gene are MNHEY and SMNVEV (reference sequence). The CDR3 has 15 residues. The CDR3 sequence: CASSRRDRINSPLHF. In DNA form, the CDR3 reads TGTGCCAGCAGTCGCCGGGACAGGATTAATTCACCCCTCCACTTT.

This sequence joins TRBV2 and TRBJ2-5; D might be TRBD2 (7 bases). From germline, CDR1 is SNHLY and CDR2 FYNNEI. V was cut by 10 bases and J by 5 bases, with 26 bases left in between. The CDR3 consists of 16 residues. The CDR3 DNA sequence: TGTGCCATTCCGGCGGGGGCTACTAAGGGTGATGAGACCCAGTACTTC. This codes for CAIPAGATKGDETQYF.

This rearrangement joins TRBV5-1 to TRBJ2-3; a possible D gene is TRBD2 (6 bases). Germline CDR1 reads SGHRS; CDR2 reads YFSETQ. CDR3 length equals 14 residues. V dropped 4 bases and J dropped 6 bases, with 15 bases sitting between them. CDR3: CASSPAPGSDTQYF. The CDR3 region has the DNA TGCGCCAGCAGCCCCGCGCCCGGGAGCGATACGCAGTATTTT.

V is TRBV18 and J is TRBJ1-4; maybe TRBD1 (6 bases). Between the trimmed V and J ends, which lost 2 bases and 7 bases, there was a span of 14 bases. CDR3 length: 15 amino acids. The germline gives CDR1 KGHSH, CDR2 LQKENI. The DNA for the CDR3 is TGTGCCAGCTCACCAATCCAGGGGCAGGGTGAAAAACTGTTTTTT. This translates into CASSPIQGQGEKLFF.

For this clone: Different DNA sequences within this sample yield the same CDR3. CDR3 in amino acids: CASSPRRGQGEQYF. CDR3 nucleotides: TGTGCCAGCAGCCCCCGGCGGGGGCAGGGGGAGCAGTACTTC. J is TRBJ2-7 and V is TRBV6-1; tentative D call: TRBD2 (7 bases). V lost 6 bases to trimming and J lost 7 bases, with 19 bases between them. The germline gives CDR1 MNHNS, CDR2 SASEGT. The CDR3 covers 14 residues.

The chain recombines TRBV10-2 with TRBJ2-7, with D perhaps matching TRBD1 (6 bases). Germline CDR1 reads WSHSY; CDR2 reads SAAADI. The length of the CDR3 is 14 residues. V was cut by 2 bases and J by 1 base, with 9 bases left in between. As DNA, the CDR3 is TGCGCCAGCAGTGAGGTAGGACAGTCCTACGAGCAGTACTTC. Protein product: CASSEVGQSYEQYF.

CDR3 sequence (DNA): TGTGCCATCAGTGGTCAGGACAGCCGGTCTGGTCGTGGCTACACCTTC. It specifies CAISGQDSRSGRGYTF. J is TRBJ1-2 and V is TRBV10-3; perhaps TRBD1 as D (6 bases). Germline CDR1 ENHRY, CDR2 SYGVKD. Between the trimmed V and J ends, which lost 4 bases and 7 bases, there was a span of 22 bases. This CDR3 comprises 16 residues.

This chain joins TRBV18 and TRBJ2-5; no clear D. The CDR3 runs to 14 residues. Germline V gene sequence: CDR1 KGHSH, CDR2 LQKENI. The V end was cut by 0 bases, the J end by 2 bases, with 7 bases between. DNA for the CDR3: TGTGCCAGCTCACCACCCTCCAGGCAAGAGACCCAGTACTTC. Its translation: CASSPPSRQETQYF.

The rearrangement joins TRBV6-1 to TRBJ2-5; the match to TRBD1 covers 7 bases. The CDR3 is made up of 14 amino acids. With V trimmed by 6 bases and J by 4 bases, 8 bases remained unmatched. Per germline, CDR1 MNHNS and CDR2 SASEGT. CDR3 coding DNA: TGTGCCAGCAGCTTGGACAGGCGATTAGAGACCCAGTACTTC. It encodes CASSLDRRLETQYF.

This rearrangement joins TRBV5-6 to TRBJ2-3; D uncertain. The V and J ends lost 3 bases and 5 bases respectively, with 13 bases between them. In germline, CDR1 is SGHDT, CDR2 YYEEEE. The CDR3 runs to 14 residues. In DNA, the CDR3 is TGTGCCAGCAGCTCCTCCCTCCGAGAAGATACGCAGTATTTT. Protein: CASSSSLREDTQYF.

The rearrangement joins TRBV6-5 to TRBJ2-3; D is unresolved. Germline V lookup: CDR1 MNHEY, CDR2 SVGAGI. Trimming cost V 6 bases and J 6 bases, with 10 bases left between them. This CDR3 region has 12 residues. The CDR3 loop reads CASRSPGDTQYF. CDR3 bases: TGTGCCAGCAGATCCCCCGGGGATACGCAGTATTTT.

The V gene is TRBV4-1, the J gene TRBJ2-2; D unresolved. V lost 1 base to trimming and J lost 4 bases, with 19 bases between them. The length of the CDR3 is 18 residues. The germline V gene encodes CDR1 MGHRA and CDR2 YSYEKL. Here the CDR3 reads CASSQGKLRRIGTGELFF. Written as DNA, the CDR3 is TGCGCCAGCAGCCAAGGAAAACTTAGGCGGATCGGCACCGGGGAGCTGTTTTTT.